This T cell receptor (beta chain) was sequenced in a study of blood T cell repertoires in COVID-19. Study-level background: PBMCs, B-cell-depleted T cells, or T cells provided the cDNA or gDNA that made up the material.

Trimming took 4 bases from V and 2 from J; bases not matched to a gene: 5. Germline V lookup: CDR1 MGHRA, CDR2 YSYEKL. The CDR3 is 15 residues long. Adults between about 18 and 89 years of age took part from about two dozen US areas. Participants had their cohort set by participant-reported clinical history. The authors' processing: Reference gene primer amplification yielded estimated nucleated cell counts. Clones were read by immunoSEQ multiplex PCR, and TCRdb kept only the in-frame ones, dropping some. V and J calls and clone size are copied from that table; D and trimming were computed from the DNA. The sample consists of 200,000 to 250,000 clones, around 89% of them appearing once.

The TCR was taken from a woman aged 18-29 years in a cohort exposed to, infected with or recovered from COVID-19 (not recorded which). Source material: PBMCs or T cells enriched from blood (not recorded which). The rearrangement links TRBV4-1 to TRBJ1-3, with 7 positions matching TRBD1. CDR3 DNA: TGCGCCAGCAGCCCAGGACAGGTCGCTGGAAACACCATATATTTT. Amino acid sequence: CASSPGQVAGNTIYF.